The present T cell receptor beta chain was sequenced within a study of cytomegalovirus exposure and HLA in healthy donors. CDR1 SNHLY and CDR2 FYNNEI come from the germline V gene. V gave up 5 bases and J gave up 10 bases, with 12 bases separating them. This CDR3 region has 13 residues. The PCR made use of 60 Vbeta and 13 Jbeta primers. Libraries were prepared by immunoSEQ multiplex PCR; TCRdb keeps only in-frame clonotypes and omits some of them. Counted here are 150,000 to 200,000 clones, around 81% occurring once; the ten biggest clones make up approximately 2%. J is TRBJ1-6 and V is TRBV2; tentatively, D is TRBD1 (6 bases). Material for sequencing was PBMCs. This receptor was taken from a woman between 18 and 29 years old in good health and CMV-seropositive. The CDR3 bases are TGTGCCAGCAGTTCCAACAGGGACTCACCCCTCCACTTT. Translated, it gives CASSSNRDSPLHF.